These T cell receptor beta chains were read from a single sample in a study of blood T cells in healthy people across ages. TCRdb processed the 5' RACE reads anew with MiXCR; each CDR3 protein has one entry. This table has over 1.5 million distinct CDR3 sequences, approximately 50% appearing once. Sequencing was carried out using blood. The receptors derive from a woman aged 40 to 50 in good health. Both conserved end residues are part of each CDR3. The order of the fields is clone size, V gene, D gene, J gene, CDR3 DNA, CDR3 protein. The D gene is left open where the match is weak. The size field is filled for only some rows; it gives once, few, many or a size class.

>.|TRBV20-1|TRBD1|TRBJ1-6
TGCAGTGCACTTTCGGACAGGGATAATTCACCCCTCCACTTT
CSALSDRDNSPLHF
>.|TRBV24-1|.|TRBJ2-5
TGTGCCACCAGTGACAAAAACTGGGACCCGCTGGGGGAGACCCAGTACTTC
CATSDKNWDPLGETQYF
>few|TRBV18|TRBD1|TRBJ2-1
TGTGCCAGCTCATCCAGGACAGGGTCCGATGAGCAGTTCTTC
CASSSRTGSDEQFF
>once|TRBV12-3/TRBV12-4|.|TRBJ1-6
TGTGCCAGCAGACGTTCGGGACAAAATAATTCACCCCTCCACTTT
CASRRSGQNNSPLHF
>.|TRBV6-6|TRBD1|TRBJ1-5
TGTGCCAGCAGTTATAACGACAGGGGGACCAATCAGCCCCAGCATTTT
CASSYNDRGTNQPQHF
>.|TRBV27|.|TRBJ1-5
TGTACCAGCAGTTCGGGGGGAGGCTTAAGGAGCAATCAGCCCCAGCATTTT
CTSSSGGGLRSNQPQHF
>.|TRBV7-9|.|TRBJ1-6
TGTGCCAGCAGCCCCTCTGGGGGTGGGCAAGGTTCACCCCTCCACTTT
CASSPSGGGQGSPLHF
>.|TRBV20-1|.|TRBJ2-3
TGCAGTGCTGCGGGACGGCCGCTCACAGATACGCAGTATTTT
CSAAGRPLTDTQYF
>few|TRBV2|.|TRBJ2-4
TGTGCCAGCAGTCGACTCGGACAAAACATTCAGTACTTC
CASSRLGQNIQYF
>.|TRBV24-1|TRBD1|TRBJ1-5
TGTGCCACCAGTGATCAGGACAGGGGCAATCAGCCCCAGCATTTT
CATSDQDRGNQPQHF
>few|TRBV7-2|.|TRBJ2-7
TGTGCCAGCAGCGCGCGCCTCACCTACGAGCAGTACTTC
CASSARLTYEQYF
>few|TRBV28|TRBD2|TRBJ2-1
TGTGCCAGCAGTTTAGCGGGGGGAACCGGAGAGCAGTTCTTC
CASSLAGGTGEQFF
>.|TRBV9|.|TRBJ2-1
TGTGCCAGCAGCGTCGTCGGTCAGGGGTACGATGAGCAGTTCTTC
CASSVVGQGYDEQFF
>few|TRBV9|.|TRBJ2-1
TGTGCCAGCAGCGTGGTGGGGGATGAGCAGTTCTTC
CASSVVGDEQFF
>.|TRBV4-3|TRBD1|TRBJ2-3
TGCGCCAGCAGCCTAGGGGGACAGGGCATGACGGATACGCAGTATTTT
CASSLGGQGMTDTQYF
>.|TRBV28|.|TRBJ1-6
TGTGCCAGCAACCAAGGGGGTGTGTTGACTTCACCCCTCCACTTT
CASNQGGVLTSPLHF
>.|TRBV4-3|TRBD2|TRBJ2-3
TGCGCCAGCAGCCAAGAGATAGCGGGGGGGCCATATACGCAGTATTTT
CASSQEIAGGPYTQYF
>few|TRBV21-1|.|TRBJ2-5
TGTGCCAGCAGCAAAGGGGGGAGGAAAGAGACCCAGTACTTC
CASSKGGRKETQYF
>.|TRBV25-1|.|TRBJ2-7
TGTGCCAGCACTCAGGGGATGGCAGGTATCAACGAGCAGTACTTC
CASTQGMAGINEQYF
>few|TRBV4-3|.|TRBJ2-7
TGCGCCAGCAGCCAAGACGGGCGGCAGATCTACGAGCAGTACTTC
CASSQDGRQIYEQYF
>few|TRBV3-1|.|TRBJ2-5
TGTGCCAGCAGCAGACTAACACAAGAGACCCAGTACTTC
CASSRLTQETQYF
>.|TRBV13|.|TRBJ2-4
TGTGCCAGCAGCTTAGAGAGGGGCGGGGAAAACATTCAGTACTTC
CASSLERGGENIQYF
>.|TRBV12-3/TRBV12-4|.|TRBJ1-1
TGTGCCAGCAGTGGCGGGGTCCTCACTGAAGCTTTCTTT
CASSGGVLTEAFF
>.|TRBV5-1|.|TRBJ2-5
TGCGCCAGCAGCCCGACTGGGTCGGGAACGCAAGGGACCCAGTACTTC
CASSPTGSGTQGTQYF
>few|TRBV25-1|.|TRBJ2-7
TGTGCCAGCAGGGGGAACCGAACCTACGAGCAGTACTTC
CASRGNRTYEQYF
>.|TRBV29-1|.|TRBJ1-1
TGCAGCGTTCTCCCCGAGGAAGTTTTCTTT
CSVLPEEVFF